Following are 3 T cell receptor beta chains from one sample sequenced in a study of blood T cell repertoires in COVID-19. Only in-frame clones appear in the TCRdb table, and some are missing; sequencing was by immunoSEQ multiplex PCR. The data show over 250,000 clones, approximately 85% seen once. What was sequenced was peripheral blood. These receptors came from a man between 50 and 59 years old with active or convalescent COVID-19.

This chain joins TRBV7-2 and TRBJ2-7, with 9 bases lining up with TRBD2. J lost 2 bases, V lost 3 bases, and 8 bases had no gene match. The CDR3 has 16 residues. Germline V gives CDR1 SGHTA, CDR2 FQGNSA. The CDR3 DNA reads TGTGCCAGCAGCTTGGGGGGGATAGCGGGAGCCTACGAGCAGTACTTC. It specifies CASSLGGIAGAYEQYF.

This chain uses TRBV3-1 (or the pseudogene TRBV3-2) with TRBJ2-1; TRBD1 matches at 11 bases. The ends lost 0 bases at V and 6 bases at J; junction bases unmatched: 1. CDR3 length equals 15 residues. Germline V CDR1 and CDR2: LGHDT, YNNKEL (reference sequence). Here the CDR3 DNA reads TGTGCCAGCAGCCAAGAGGGACAGGGGGTCAATGAGCAGTTCTTC. Translation: CASSQEGQGVNEQFF.

The chain employs TRBV5-1 and TRBJ1-1; D gene ambiguous. CDR3 length: 14 residues. With 2 bases removed from V and 4 bases from J, the gap between germline ends came to 12 bases. Germline values: CDR1 SGHRS, CDR2 YFSETQ. The CDR3 DNA reads TGCGCCAGCAGCTTAACCGAACGCGGCACTGAAGCTTTCTTT. Its translation: CASSLTERGTEAFF.